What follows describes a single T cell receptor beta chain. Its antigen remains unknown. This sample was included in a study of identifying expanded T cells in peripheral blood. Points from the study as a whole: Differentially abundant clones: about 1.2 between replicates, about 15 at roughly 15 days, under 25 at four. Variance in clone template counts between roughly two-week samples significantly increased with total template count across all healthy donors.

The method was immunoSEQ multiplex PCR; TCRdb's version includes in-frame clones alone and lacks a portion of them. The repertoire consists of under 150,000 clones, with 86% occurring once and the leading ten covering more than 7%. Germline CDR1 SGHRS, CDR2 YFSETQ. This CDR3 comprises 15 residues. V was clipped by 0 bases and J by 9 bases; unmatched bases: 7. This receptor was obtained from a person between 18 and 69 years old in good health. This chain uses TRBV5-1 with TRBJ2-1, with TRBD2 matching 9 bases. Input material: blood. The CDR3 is CASSLARLAGSEQFF. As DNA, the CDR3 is TGCGCCAGCAGCTTGGCCAGGCTAGCGGGGAGTGAGCAGTTCTTC.